These 2 T cell receptor beta chains were all obtained from the same sample, sequenced in a study of early T cells in non-severe SARS-CoV-2 infection. TCRdb called the 5' RACE reads again in MiXCR, with one record for every CDR3 protein. This table holds 66,000 or so distinct CDR3 sequences, roughly 10% found once. Sequenced: whole blood. Receptors were obtained from an adult who was a healthcare worker with PCR-confirmed SARS-CoV-2 infection or an uninfected control (not recorded which).

This chain joins TRBV5-1 and TRBJ2-1; D gene ambiguous. V shed 0 bases and J shed 6 bases, with 10 bases lying between them. Per the germline V gene, CDR1 is SGHRS and CDR2 is YFSETQ. This CDR3 region has 14 residues. This CDR3 reads CASSLGQAANEQFF. As DNA, the CDR3 is TGCGCCAGCAGCTTGGGGCAGGCCGCCAATGAGCAGTTCTTC.

Concerning this clonotype itself: Germline and junction disagree at one end, which may indicate a read error. The J gene is TRBJ1-2, the V gene TRBV7-9; 10 bases are a match to TRBD1. There are 14 residues in the CDR3. Looked up from germline, CDR1 is SEHNR and CDR2 is FQNEAQ (reference sequence). The CDR3 DNA is TGTGCCAACAGCCGCGGGACAGGGGAAGGAGGCTACACCTTC. Its protein product is CANSRGTGEGGYTF. The complete variable domain, with remaining parts taken from reference TRBV7-9 and TRBJ1-2, reads DTGVSQNPRHKITKRGQNVTFRCDPISEHNRLYWYRQTLGQGPEFLTYFQNEAQLEKSRLLSDRFSAERPKGSFSTLEIQRTEQGDSAMYLCANSRGTGEGGYTFGSGTRLTVV.